This T cell receptor (beta chain) was identified during a study of blood T cells in healthy people across ages. Broader study findings: Compared with aged donors, long-lived donors showed fewer expanded clones, suggesting selection.

To note about this clonotype: Its specificity is not known.

The CDR3 loop spans 15 amino acids. The trim removed 5 bases at V and 5 bases at J, leaving 11 bases unmatched. CDR1 and CDR2 (germline): SEHNR, FQNEAQ (reference sequence). The study drew donors from healthy Caucasian individuals in Russia aged roughly 6 to 95. Every donor gave 8.5 to 10 milliliters of peripheral blood. Total RNA, at least 6 micrograms per sample, came from PBMCs. A second PCR, run for about 6 to 12 cycles, used a sample-barcoded 5' primer plus a J-beta primer mix. Each CDR3 protein is one row after TCRdb ran MiXCR on the 5' RACE reads. Here the sample spans roughly 1.9 million distinct CDR3 sequences, more than 35% being singletons.

The rearrangement links TRBV7-9 to TRBJ2-5, with TRBD1 matching 7 bases. This receptor was taken from a human donor in good health. The sample was blood. The CDR3 DNA reads TGTGCCAGCAGCCCAGAGGCGACAGGGCCGGAGACCCAGTACTTC. Protein product: CASSPEATGPETQYF.